These T cell receptor beta chains were read from a single sample in a study of PD-L1 blockade in urothelial cancer. Assay used: immunoSEQ multiplex PCR; TCRdb lists only in-frame clones, some missing. The sample gives some 120,000 clones, approximately 85% of which show up once; 2% to 3% is in the top ten. This material consisted of PBMCs, taken around atezolizumab (anti-PD-L1) treatment. These TCRs come from a man between 45 and 60 years old with urothelial cancer. Both conserved end residues are part of each CDR3. A D gene is named only where the DNA matches it firmly. Rows give clone size only sometimes, using once, few, many, or a class for an expanded clone.

CDR3 protein | CDR3 DNA | D gene | J gene | clone size | V gene
CASSWDGQGEKLFF | TGTGCCAGCAGTTGGGACGGACAGGGTGAAAAACTGTTTTTT | TRBD1 | TRBJ1-4 | - | TRBV6-5
CASSFSDRPAMAF | TGTGCCAGCAGTTTCTCGGACAGGCCCGCGATGGCCTTC | TRBD1 | TRBJ1-2 | - | TRBV28
CASRYISGRTGELFF | TGCGCCAGCAGGTATATTAGCGGGAGAACCGGGGAGCTGTTTTTT | TRBD2 | TRBJ2-2 | - | TRBV5-1
CASSGTGSYEQYF | TGCGCCAGCAGTGGAACAGGATCCTACGAGCAGTACTTC | - | TRBJ2-7 | - | TRBV10-2
CASSVGLIQETQYF | TGTGCCAGTAGTGTAGGACTGATCCAAGAGACCCAGTACTTC | - | TRBJ2-5 | - | TRBV19
CASSWGQGYGYTF | TGCGCCAGCAGCTGGGGACAGGGTTATGGCTACACCTTC | TRBD1 | TRBJ1-2 | - | TRBV5-1
CASSLFGGKGYEQYF | TGTGCCAGCAGTTTATTCGGCGGGAAGGGTTACGAGCAGTACTTC | - | TRBJ2-7 | - | TRBV27
CASSLTSGMIQNTGELFF | TGTGCCAGCTCACTGACTAGCGGGATGATTCAGAACACCGGGGAGCTGTTTTTT | TRBD2 | TRBJ2-2 | - | TRBV18
CASSLSPLAGDYNEQFF | TGTGCCAGCAGCTTATCCCCCCTAGCGGGAGATTACAATGAGCAGTTCTTC | TRBD2 | TRBJ2-1 | - | TRBV7-3
CASSISGRGYTDTQYF | TGTGCCAGCAGCATTAGCGGGAGGGGCTACACAGATACGCAGTATTTT | TRBD2 | TRBJ2-3 | - | TRBV5-4
CASRGTEGNTIYF | TGTGCCAGTAGAGGGACAGAGGGAAACACCATATATTTT | TRBD1 | TRBJ1-3 | few | TRBV19
CASSPGLAGGNEQFF | TGTGCCAGCAGTCCAGGACTAGCGGGAGGCAATGAGCAGTTCTTC | TRBD2 | TRBJ2-1 | once | TRBV6-6
CASSIEGQRNTEAFF | TGTGCCAGTAGTATAGAGGGACAGAGAAACACTGAAGCTTTCTTT | TRBD1 | TRBJ1-1 | - | TRBV19
CASKTGGVEGLQFF | TGTGCCAGCAAGACAGGGGGAGTCGAAGGACTTCAGTTCTTC | TRBD1 | TRBJ2-1 | - | TRBV18
CASSSSPGLAGYEQYF | TGTGCCAGCAGCTCGAGTCCGGGACTAGCGGGCTACGAGCAGTACTTC | TRBD2 | TRBJ2-7 | - | TRBV5-4
CASSLGQGGYGYTF | TGTGCCAGCAGCCTTGGACAGGGCGGCTATGGCTACACCTTC | TRBD1 | TRBJ1-2 | - | TRBV7-2
CAITPLPYNEQFF | TGTGCCATCACCCCACTCCCGTACAATGAGCAGTTCTTC | - | TRBJ2-1 | few | TRBV10-3
CASTLRDTKTNYGYTF | TGCGCCAGCACTCTTAGGGACACCAAGACTAACTATGGCTACACCTTC | - | TRBJ1-2 | - | TRBV4-1
CASSFSLADSYNEQFF | TGTGCCAGCAGCTTCTCCCTAGCGGACTCCTACAATGAGCAGTTCTTC | TRBD2 | TRBJ2-1 | - | TRBV7-8
CASSVADTQYF | TGTGCCAGCAGTGTAGCAGATACGCAGTATTTT | - | TRBJ2-3 | - | TRBV28
CASSVGTSGIDEQFF | TGTGCCAGCAGCGTTGGGACTAGCGGGATCGATGAGCAGTTCTTC | TRBD2 | TRBJ2-1 | once | TRBV9
CATSSGLAGVRETQYF | TGTGCCACCAGTAGTGGACTAGCGGGAGTGCGGGAGACCCAGTACTTC | TRBD2 | TRBJ2-5 | - | TRBV15
CSVELGAYGYTF | TGCAGCGTTGAGTTGGGGGCCTATGGCTACACCTTC | - | TRBJ1-2 | - | TRBV29-1
CASSESRDAGQGGGYTF | TGTGCCAGCAGTGAATCCCGCGATGCGGGACAGGGGGGGGGCTACACCTTC | TRBD1 | TRBJ1-2 | - | TRBV25-1
CAWALAGTNLEQFF | TGTGCCTGGGCTTTGGCGGGGACCAATTTGGAGCAGTTCTTC | - | TRBJ2-1 | - | TRBV30
CASSYAGQTEKLFF | TGTGCCAGCAGCTACGCGGGACAGACTGAAAAACTGTTTTTT | TRBD1 | TRBJ1-4 | - | TRBV11-2
CASESGGYGYTF | TGTGCCAGCGAGTCGGGGGGCTATGGCTACACCTTC | - | TRBJ1-2 | - | TRBV2
CASRAAGGELFF | TGTGCCAGCAGGGCAGCGGGAGGGGAGCTGTTTTTT | TRBD2 | TRBJ2-2 | - | TRBV6-6
CASSRDRRMVAGNTIYF | TGTGCCAGCAGTCGGGACAGGAGAATGGTTGCTGGAAACACCATATATTTT | TRBD1 | TRBJ1-3 | - | TRBV28
CASSPGQYNEQFF | TGTGCCAGCAGTCCTGGACAGTACAATGAGCAGTTCTTC | - | TRBJ2-1 | few | TRBV28
CASSLTGRYNSPLHF | TGCGCCAGCAGCCTGACAGGCCGCTATAATTCACCCCTCCACTTT | - | TRBJ1-6 | - | TRBV5-1
CASSALGNTEAFF | TGCGCCAGCAGCGCTCTAGGGAACACTGAAGCTTTCTTT | - | TRBJ1-1 | few | TRBV5-1
CASSPGGGPYEQYF | TGTGCCAGCTCACCAGGCGGGGGACCCTACGAGCAGTACTTC | TRBD2 | TRBJ2-7 | - | TRBV18
CASEAVNTEAFF | TGTGCCAGCGAGGCGGTTAACACTGAAGCTTTCTTT | - | TRBJ1-1 | - | TRBV2
CASSPVSGKSYNEQFF | TGCGCCAGCAGCCCTGTTAGCGGCAAATCCTACAATGAGCAGTTCTTC | - | TRBJ2-1 | - | TRBV4-1
CATSREFRDTLYEQYF | TGTGCCACCAGCAGAGAATTTCGGGACACTCTCTACGAGCAGTACTTC | - | TRBJ2-7 | - | TRBV15
CASSLELSPNEQFF | TGCGCCAGCAGCTTGGAACTATCACCAAATGAGCAGTTCTTC | - | TRBJ2-1 | few | TRBV5-1
CASSIFQRELNNEQFF | TGTGCCAGTAGTATATTTCAGCGGGAGTTGAACAATGAGCAGTTCTTC | TRBD2 | TRBJ2-1 | - | TRBV19